This T cell receptor (beta chain) was sequenced in a study of T cells in Graves' hyperthyroidism and ophthalmopathy. About the study: Peripheral blood was taken when the disease was first diagnosed, before any treatment began.

Patients were excluded because of uncontrolled infection, other autoimmune disease, pregnancy or lactation. PBMCs came from 9 to 10 ml fresh peripheral blood. This clonotype turned up a few times. The CDR3 extends over 16 amino acids. CDR1 KGHSH and CDR2 LQKENI come from the germline V gene. V dropped 0 bases and J dropped 0 bases, with 12 bases sitting between them. TCR beta CDR3 regions were amplified from RNA. First-round RT-PCR with HTBI primers amplified the TCR CDR3 region. TCRdb re-called the multiplex PCR reads through MiXCR, storing one row per CDR3 protein. This table has a few hundred thousand distinct CDR3 sequences, roughly 14% appearing once.

The chain is built from TRBV18 and TRBJ2-7; D gene unclear. This clonotype originated in a young woman with Graves' hyperthyroidism that later progressed to Graves' ophthalmopathy. The sample was blood. Here the CDR3 reads CASSPPKASGSYEQYF. The CDR3 bases are TGTGCCAGCTCACCACCGAAGGCCTCGGGCTCCTACGAGCAGTACTTC.